One and the same sample provided the 31 T cell receptor beta chains below, sequenced in a study of CD8 T cells in Susac syndrome. cDNA came from around 0.5 to 1 ug RNA primed by random hexamers. TCRdb fed the immunoSEQ multiplex PCR reads into MiXCR, producing one record per CDR3 protein. Of hundreds of thousands of distinct CDR3 sequences listed, about 88% are singletons. What was sequenced was CD8+ T cells from PBMCs. Receptor source: a human donor with multiple sclerosis.

The chain has TRBV5-1 and TRBJ1-1; no reliable D call. Looked up from germline, CDR1 is SGHRS and CDR2 is YFSETQ. V was shortened by 0 bases and J by 2 bases, with 8 bases between the two germline ends. The CDR3 sequence is 14 residues long. CDR3 region: CASSLAVGNTEAFF. The DNA of the CDR3 is TGCGCCAGCAGCTTGGCCGTGGGTAACACTGAAGCTTTCTTT.

The chain links TRBV19 to TRBJ1-5; no reliable D call. V was cut by 5 bases and J by 1 base, with 12 bases left in between. The CDR3 is 15 amino acids. Germline CDR1 reads LNHDA; CDR2 reads SQIVND (reference sequence). The CDR3 DNA reads TGTGCCAGTAGTTGGAGGGATGGAAGCAATCAGCCCCAGCATTTT. Its translation: CASSWRDGSNQPQHF. The full variable domain, its missing parts supplied by reference TRBV19 and TRBJ1-5, is DGGITQSPKYLFRKEGQNVTLSCEQNLNHDAMYWYRQDPGQGLRLIYYSQIVNDFQKGDIAEGYSVSREKKESFPLTVTSAQKNPTAFYLCASSWRDGSNQPQHFGDGTRLSIL.

This clonotype was recorded once. This rearrangement joins TRBV20-1 to TRBJ2-1; 10 nucleotides agree with TRBD2. The trim removed 3 bases at V and 4 bases at J, leaving 3 bases unmatched. The CDR3 consists of 14 residues. CDR1 and CDR2 from the germline V gene are DFQATT and SNEGSKA (reference sequence). CDR3 DNA sequence: TGCAGTGCTAGGGGACTAGCGCCATACAATGAGCAGTTCTTC. Residues: CSARGLAPYNEQFF.

V usage is TRBV6-1 and J usage is TRBJ2-5; TRBD2 agrees at 9 bases. V dropped 4 bases and J dropped 4; count of bases not matched to a gene: 7. Germline-derived CDR1 and CDR2 are MNHNS and SASEGT. The CDR3 extends over 15 amino acids. The CDR3 region is CASSVRSGRTETQYF. In nucleotides, the CDR3 is TGTGCCAGCAGTGTGCGGAGCGGGAGGACAGAGACCCAGTACTTC.

This chain links TRBV2 with TRBJ2-1; 13 bases are shared with TRBD2. In germline, CDR1 is SNHLY, CDR2 FYNNEI. The CDR3 runs to 15 residues. CDR3 in amino acids: CTILAGGPTYNEQFF. CDR3 DNA: TGTACCATACTAGCGGGAGGGCCGACTTACAATGAGCAGTTCTTC.

This clonotype turned up a few times. The chain uses TRBV6-5 and TRBJ2-3, with no clear D. Germline V gives CDR1 MNHEY, CDR2 SVGAGI. Trimming took off 2 bases at V and 2 bases at J, with 5 bases between the two ends. The CDR3 sequence is 13 residues long. The CDR3 nucleotides read TGTGCCAGCAGTTACGGCTACACAGATACGCAGTATTTT. As protein: CASSYGYTDTQYF.

This chain connects TRBV6-5 to TRBJ2-2; the D gene is possibly TRBD1 (6 bases). There are 17 residues in the CDR3. The germline V gene has CDR1 MNHEY and CDR2 SVGAGI. With 2 bases removed from V and 0 bases from J, the gap between germline ends came to 13 bases. For the CDR3, the DNA is TGTGCCAGCAGTTACATTTTTGGGACACCGAACACCGGGGAGCTGTTTTTT. It specifies CASSYIFGTPNTGELFF.

V is TRBV27 and J is TRBJ1-2, with unresolved D. The V end lost 5 bases, the J end lost 0 bases, and 10 bases lay between the germline ends. This CDR3 region has 14 residues. Germline lookup yields CDR1 MNHEY and CDR2 SMNVEV (reference sequence). The CDR3 sequence: CASSPTAANYGYTF. In DNA, the CDR3 is TGTGCCAGCAGTCCCACAGCGGCTAACTATGGCTACACCTTC.

This clonotype was counted once. The rearrangement links TRBV27 to TRBJ1-2; D is undetermined. V gave up 6 bases and J gave up 8 bases, with 13 bases separating them. This CDR3 spans 12 amino acids. In germline, CDR1 is MNHEY, CDR2 SMNVEV (reference sequence). CDR3 coding DNA: TGTGCCAGCAGGGATCCAGAGGGAGGCTACACCTTC. Translation: CASRDPEGGYTF.

This chain links TRBV5-6 with TRBJ2-1; 10 bases fit TRBD2. The germline V gene has CDR1 SGHDT and CDR2 YYEEEE. This CDR3 has 14 residues. V lost 2 bases and J lost 7; bases outside the gene matches: 3. The CDR3 DNA sequence: TGTGCCAGCAGCTTTTCACTAGCGGGGAATGAGCAGTTCTTC. Translating it yields CASSFSLAGNEQFF.

The chain carries TRBV29-1 and TRBJ2-1; 7 bases fit TRBD2. From germline, CDR1 is SQVTM and CDR2 ANQGSEA. Losses at the gene ends were 1 base for V and 6 bases for J; bases not matched to a gene: 15. The CDR3 consists of 17 residues. CDR3 amino acids: CSVEGRPWREFGNEQFF. CDR3 DNA sequence: TGCAGCGTTGAAGGGCGTCCTTGGCGGGAGTTTGGCAATGAGCAGTTCTTC.

V gene TRBV15 combines with J gene TRBJ2-7; the match to TRBD2 covers 9 bases. CDR3 size: 13 residues. In germline, CDR1 is LNHNV, CDR2 YYDKDF (reference sequence). V lost 6 bases, J lost 2 bases, and 2 bases stayed unmatched. DNA of the CDR3: TGTGCCACCAGTAGACTAGCGGCCTACGAGCAGTACTTC. It encodes CATSRLAAYEQYF.

CDR3 sequence (DNA): TGTGCCAGCAGCTTAAAAGGCGGACTAGCAAGCTCCTACAATGAGCAGTTCTTC. Translation gives CASSLKGGLASSYNEQFF. V usage is TRBV7-3 and J usage is TRBJ2-1; TRBD2 matches 8 bases. The V segment lost 1 base and the J segment 0 bases; nucleotides outside the gene matches: 8. CDR3 length: 18 amino acids. The germline CDR1 and CDR2 sequences are SGHTA and FQGTGA. The entire variable domain, with the rest obtained from reference TRBV7-3 and TRBJ2-1, is as follows: GAGVSQTPSNKVTEKGKYVELRCDPISGHTALYWYRQSLGQGPEFLIYFQGTGAADDSGLPNDRFFAVRPEGSVSTLKIQRTERGDSAVYLCASSLKGGLASSYNEQFFGPGTRLTVL.

As for this clonotype: An end of the junction differs from the germline gene, which may be a read error. The chain has TRBV7-7 and TRBJ2-1; TRBD1 aligns across 9 bases. The V gene's germline CDR1 is SSHAT and CDR2 FNYEAQ (reference sequence). The CDR3 extends over 15 amino acids. The CDR3 is CASSAGTGNYNEQFF. CDR3 bases: TGTGCTAGCAGCGCCGGGACAGGGAACTACAATGAGCAGTTCTTC.

The chain uses TRBV6-4 and TRBJ2-1; D ambiguous. Germline loops: CDR1 MRHNA, CDR2 SNTAGT. Trimming cost V 1 base and J 7 bases, with 8 bases left between them. CDR3 length: 13 residues. CDR3 in DNA: TGTGCCAGCAGTGACTGGGTGGGGAATGAGCAGTTCTTC. Translating gives CASSDWVGNEQFF.

V usage is TRBV19 and J usage is TRBJ2-1, with D unclear. The CDR3 is 12 amino acids. Germline loops: CDR1 LNHDA, CDR2 SQIVND (reference sequence). V dropped 3 bases and J dropped 4 bases, with 4 bases sitting between them. For the CDR3, the DNA is TGTGCCAGTAGTATGGTATACAATGAGCAGTTCTTC. This gives the protein CASSMVYNEQFF.

V gene TRBV7-9 combines with J gene TRBJ2-3, with a tentative D call TRBD2 (5 bases). Germline CDR1 SEHNR, CDR2 FQNEAQ (reference sequence). This CDR3 is built from 12 residues. V was shortened by 5 bases and J by 5 bases, with 8 bases between the two germline ends. In DNA form, the CDR3 reads TGTGCCAGCAGCGGACTCGAAGATACGCAGTATTTT. Its translation: CASSGLEDTQYF.

The chain has TRBV5-1 and TRBJ2-1; D remains ambiguous. The CDR3 runs 16 residues. The germline V gene encodes CDR1 SGHRS and CDR2 YFSETQ. V was shortened by 0 bases and J by 2 bases, with 12 bases between the two germline ends. The CDR3 DNA follows: TGCGCCAGCAGCTTGGCCCGGACCTTCACCTACAATGAGCAGTTCTTC. It specifies CASSLARTFTYNEQFF.

The chain recombines TRBV5-4 with TRBJ1-2, with D perhaps TRBD1 (5 bases). This CDR3 contains 13 residues. Per the germline V gene, CDR1 is SGHNT and CDR2 is YYREEE (reference sequence). V shed 10 bases and J shed 2 bases, with 15 bases lying between them. The CDR3 DNA sequence: TGTGCCCTTGGGGGGGGTGCCAACTATGGCTACACCTTC. Translation gives CALGGGANYGYTF.

This clonotype came up a few times. The CDR3: CASSPTGINTEAFF. The CDR3 DNA follows: TGTGCCAGCAGCCCAACAGGGATCAACACTGAAGCTTTCTTT. This sequence joins TRBV7-9 and TRBJ1-1; perhaps TRBD1 as D (6 bases). Trimming shortened V by 5 bases and J by 2 bases, and 12 bases separated the two germline ends. Germline CDR1 is SEHNR and CDR2 is FQNEAQ (reference sequence). The CDR3 extends over 14 amino acids.

The CDR3 bases are TGTGCCAGCAGCCTTGGGGTATTCTCCTACAATGAGCAGTTCTTC. Amino acids: CASSLGVFSYNEQFF. This sequence joins TRBV5-6 and TRBJ2-1; D not certain. Trimming removed 4 bases at V and 0 bases at J, with 11 bases between. Germline V gives CDR1 SGHDT, CDR2 YYEEEE. CDR3 length: 15 residues.

The chain uses TRBV27 and TRBJ2-1; no definite D call. Germline V gene data show CDR1 as MNHEY and CDR2 as SMNVEV (reference sequence). The CDR3 contains 15 residues. Trimming removed 6 bases from V and 0 bases from J, with 12 bases in between. CDR3 protein: CASRRTAISYNEQFF. CDR3 DNA: TGTGCCAGCAGAAGAACAGCGATCTCCTACAATGAGCAGTTCTTC.

The chain has TRBV11-2 and TRBJ1-3; D remains unclear. The CDR3 spans 14 residues. CDR1 and CDR2 (germline): SGHAT, FQNNGV. V lost 5 bases to trimming and J lost 3 bases, with 11 bases between them. CDR3 amino acids: CASSPVGSGNTIYF. The CDR3 region has the DNA TGTGCCAGCAGCCCCGTGGGAAGTGGAAACACCATATATTTT.

The rearrangement uses TRBV2 and TRBJ2-7; D unclear. Germline CDR1 and CDR2: SNHLY and FYNNEI. The V and J ends lost 3 bases and 6 bases respectively, with 12 bases between them. This CDR3 has 13 amino acids. The CDR3 DNA reads TGTGCCAGCAGTGATTTAACAGTCGGCGAGCAGTACTTC. Amino acid sequence: CASSDLTVGEQYF.

A few counts support this clonotype. V usage is TRBV7-9 and J usage is TRBJ1-1; unclear D gene. Between the trimmed V and J ends, which lost 1 base and 11 bases, there was a span of 8 bases. The germline CDR1 and CDR2 sequences are SEHNR and FQNEAQ (reference sequence). This CDR3 comprises 11 residues. CDR3 coding DNA: TGTGCCAGCAGCTTAGATAGGGTTGCTTTCTTT. Amino acid sequence: CASSLDRVAFF.

The V and J genes are TRBV12-3 or TRBV12-4 and TRBJ2-3; perhaps TRBD2 as D (5 bases). V lost 3 bases, J lost 0 bases, and 19 bases lay in between. The CDR3 extends over 18 amino acids. CDR3 bases: TGTGCCAGCAGTTTGTCCCTCCTGGCAAGCGGTAGCACAGATACGCAGTATTTT. It translates to CASSLSLLASGSTDTQYF.

The chain employs TRBV20-1 and TRBJ2-7; 8 bases line up with TRBD2. V gave up 5 bases and J gave up 0 bases; unmatched junction bases: 6. The V gene's germline CDR1 is DFQATT and CDR2 SNEGSKA (reference sequence). This CDR3 has 14 residues. The CDR3, as DNA: TGCAGTGCTGCACTAGCGGAAAGCTCCTACGAGCAGTACTTC. Its translation is CSAALAESSYEQYF.

Only one count was recorded for this clonotype. This chain links TRBV29-1 with TRBJ2-7, with D tentatively TRBD2 (5 bases). The V end was cut by 5 bases, the J end by 3 bases, with 14 bases between. CDR1 SQVTM and CDR2 ANQGSEA come from the germline V gene. The CDR3 sequence is 13 residues long. This chain's CDR3 is CSVYSGNSYEQYF. The CDR3 DNA follows: TGCAGCGTTTATTCCGGGAATAGCTACGAGCAGTACTTC.

This sequence joins TRBV20-1 and TRBJ2-4, with a weak D call TRBD2 (6 bases). Per germline, CDR1 DFQATT and CDR2 SNEGSKA (reference sequence). The length of the CDR3 is 14 residues. The V gene lost 4 bases and the J gene lost 7 bases, with 17 bases spanning the gap. The DNA for the CDR3 is TGCAGTGCTACCCTGCGGGGCCGGGGGAACATTCAGTACTTC. Amino acid sequence: CSATLRGRGNIQYF.

The chain carries TRBV9 and TRBJ2-1; 10 bases are a match to TRBD2. CDR3 size: 19 residues. V was clipped by 1 base and J by 6 bases; unmatched bases: 16. Germline lookup yields CDR1 SGDLS and CDR2 YYNGEE. CDR3 region: CASSVKHPDSGRDLNEQFF. The CDR3, as DNA: TGTGCCAGCAGCGTAAAGCACCCGGACAGCGGGAGGGACCTCAATGAGCAGTTCTTC.

The J gene is TRBJ1-5, the V gene TRBV11-2; 7 bases map to TRBD1. CDR3 length equals 16 residues. V was clipped by 5 bases and J by 2 bases; unmatched bases: 9. Germline loops: CDR1 SGHAT, CDR2 FQNNGV. CDR3: CASSPLRGDGNQPQHF. For the CDR3, the DNA is TGTGCCAGCAGCCCTCTCAGGGGGGATGGCAATCAGCCCCAGCATTTT. The whole variable domain, remainder taken from reference TRBV11-2 and TRBJ1-5, is EAGVAQSPRYKIIEKRQSVAFWCNPISGHATLYWYQQILGQGPKLLIQFQNNGVVDDSQLPKDRFSAERLKGVDSTLKIQPAKLEDSAVYLCASSPLRGDGNQPQHFGDGTRLSIL.